This TCR beta chain derives from a study of beta chain features in type 1 diabetes. As concerns this clone: Its antigen is undetermined.

Reverse transcription of all isolated RNA meant that expressed TCRB transcripts were sequenced. Mean read depth for naive, central memory and regulatory T cell samples was a few million reads. The table came from immunoSEQ multiplex PCR; TCRdb's copy has only in-frame clones and leaves some out. Of about 660,000 clones in the sample, around an eighth were seen once. Study results and caveats: In all four CD4+ subsets, TCRB CDR3 length was significantly, moderately reduced in type 1 diabetes.

The CDR3 runs 16 residues. V gave up 6 bases and J gave up 1 base; unmatched junction bases: 11. From germline, CDR1 is MNHEY and CDR2 SMNVEV (reference sequence). Material for sequencing was naive CD4+ T cells from blood. This sequence joins TRBV27 and TRBJ1-1; 7 bases are a match to TRBD1. The source is a young man with type 1 diabetes. CDR3 coding DNA: TGTGCCAGCAGCTCACCCCCAGGGGGGGGGAACACTGAAGCTTTCTTT. This sequence encodes CASSSPPGGGNTEAFF.